This T cell receptor beta chain was sequenced during a study of yellow fever vaccine responses in identical twins. Study-level findings and limits: Reportedly, twins showed a vaccine T cell response that looked partly convergent and partly personalized.

V shed 0 bases and J shed 0 bases, with 3 bases lying between them. Germline-derived CDR1 and CDR2 are SGDLS and YYNGEE. This CDR3 is 13 amino acids long. This clonotype has just a few counts. What it binds is not known. TCRdb redid the calling of the RT-PCR reads with MiXCR, one entry per CDR3 protein. The profile shows 30,000 to 40,000 distinct CDR3 sequences, roughly 60% of them singletons. This sequence was found in a woman aged 18 to 35 who received the yellow fever vaccine. The rearrangement links TRBV9 to TRBJ1-1, with unresolved D. The input for sequencing was T cells from blood (PBMCs), unsorted or a sorted subset (not recorded which), taken before or after yellow fever vaccination (not recorded which). The chain's CDR3 is CASSVVMNTEAFF. Written as DNA, the CDR3 is TGTGCCAGCAGCGTAGTAATGAACACTGAAGCTTTCTTT.